This note documents a single T cell receptor (beta chain) sequence. The data originate from a study of blood T cell repertoires in COVID-19. Background on the study: Whether acute or convalescent, the COVID-19 samples came from the United States, Italy and Spain. T cells, B-cell-depleted T cells, or PBMCs supplied cDNA or gDNA.

Original analysis: It was from reference gene primer amplification that nucleated cell counts were estimated. Profiled with immunoSEQ multiplex PCR; TCRdb holds only in-frame clones, not every one. That table gives V, J and clone size, and the DNA gave D and trimming. The sample records about 81,000 clones, around 90% being singletons. CDR3 length: 15 residues. The ends were cut back, 0 bases at V and 7 bases at J, with 10 bases in the middle. Per germline, CDR1 LNHDA and CDR2 SQIVND (reference sequence). The chain combines TRBV19 with TRBJ1-6; possible D gene TRBD1, 5 bases. The specimen sequenced was peripheral blood. This receptor was taken from a man between 70 and 80 years old with acute or convalescent COVID-19. The CDR3 DNA reads TGTGCCAGTAGTATAGATCGGGGGATAAATTCACCCCTCCACTTT. It encodes CASSIDRGINSPLHF.